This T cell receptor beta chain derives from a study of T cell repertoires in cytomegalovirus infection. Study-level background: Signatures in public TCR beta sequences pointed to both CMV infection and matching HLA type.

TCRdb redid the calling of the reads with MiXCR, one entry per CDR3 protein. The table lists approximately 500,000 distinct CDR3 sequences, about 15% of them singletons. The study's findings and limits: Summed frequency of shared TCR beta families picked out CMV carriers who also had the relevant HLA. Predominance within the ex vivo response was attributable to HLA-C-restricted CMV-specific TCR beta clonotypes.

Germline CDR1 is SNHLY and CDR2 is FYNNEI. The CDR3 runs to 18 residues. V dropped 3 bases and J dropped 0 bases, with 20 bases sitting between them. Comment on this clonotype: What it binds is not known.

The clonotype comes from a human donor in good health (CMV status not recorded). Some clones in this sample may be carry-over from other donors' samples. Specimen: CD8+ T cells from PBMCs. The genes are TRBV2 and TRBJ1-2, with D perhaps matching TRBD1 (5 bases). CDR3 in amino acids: CASSDEEGQGSANYGYTF. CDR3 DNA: TGTGCCAGCAGTGATGAGGAAGGGCAGGGATCGGCTAACTATGGCTACACCTTC.